The clone carrying this T cell receptor beta chain has a handful of counts. These data come from a study of blood T cell repertoires in COVID-19. Overall study: Italy, Spain and the United States were the sources of the convalescent and acute COVID-19 samples.

In germline, CDR1 is MDHEN, CDR2 SYDVKM. Trimming removed 5 bases at V and 0 bases at J, with 17 bases between. The CDR3 is 16 amino acids. TCRdb keeps only in-frame clones here, not all; method: immunoSEQ multiplex PCR. Among around 25,000 clones listed, more than 75% were seen once. This chain joins TRBV28 and TRBJ2-7; D may be TRBD1 (6 bases). This TCR was sampled from a human donor with active COVID-19. The donor label of this sample is uncertain. Material: peripheral blood. CDR3 bases: TGTGCCAGCAGTCAAACCGGGACACTAAGCTCCTACGAGCAGTACTTC. Translated, it gives CASSQTGTLSSYEQYF.